Shown below are 28 T cell receptor beta chains from a single sample sequenced in a study of blood T cell repertoires in COVID-19 (dated by TCRdb to the early 2020s). Library preparation used the immunoSEQ multiplex PCR assay. This immuneACCESS table, as held by TCRdb, lists in-frame sequences with V and J called but not all clones. Of the missing ones, under half trace to an unresolved V gene in checked studies; the others have no known cause. The sample table holds about 69,000 clones, of which under 90% were seen once. The ten biggest clones cover 13% of the sample. The source material was peripheral blood. These receptors were obtained from a man aged 45-65 years with COVID-19, enrolled during active disease.

The rearrangement links TRBV2 to TRBJ1-2; TRBD1 agrees at 8 bases. The V gene's germline CDR1 is SNHLY and CDR2 FYNNEI. This CDR3 comprises 14 residues. V was clipped by 6 bases and J by 4 bases; unmatched bases: 7. CDR3 DNA: TGTGCCAGCAGGGCCAGGGGGCGCTCCTATGGCTACACCTTC. It specifies CASRARGRSYGYTF.

The chain links TRBV6-6 to TRBJ1-6; D is undetermined. V was cut by 7 bases and J by 2 bases, with 9 bases left in between. CDR1 and CDR2 from the germline V gene are MNHNY and SVGAGI (reference sequence). The CDR3 length is 14 residues. The chain's CDR3 is CASTPKPYNSPLHF. As DNA, the CDR3 is TGTGCCAGCACCCCTAAGCCCTATAATTCACCCCTCCACTTT.

The chain uses TRBV10-3 and TRBJ2-7; D perhaps matches TRBD1 (5 bases). The CDR3 has 11 amino acids. The germline CDR1 and CDR2 sequences are ENHRY and SYGVKD. V dropped 8 bases and J dropped 7 bases, with 12 bases sitting between them. CDR3: CAIDQGSEQYF. CDR3 DNA sequence: TGTGCCATCGATCAGGGCTCTGAGCAGTACTTC.

V and J are TRBV6-2 or TRBV6-3 and TRBJ1-1; D is undetermined. V lost 2 bases, J lost 1 base, and 5 bases lay in between. The germline CDR1 and CDR2 sequences are MNHEY and SVGEGT. This CDR3 has 13 residues. The CDR3 protein is CASSYRGNTEAFF. DNA for the CDR3: TGTGCCAGCAGTTACCGGGGGAACACTGAAGCTTTCTTT.

The chain couples TRBV7-2 to TRBJ2-2, with 8 bases aligning to TRBD2. The germline V gene has CDR1 SGHTA and CDR2 FQGNSA. V lost 7 bases, J lost 8 bases, and 15 bases stayed unmatched. CDR3 length: 16 amino acids. The CDR3 loop reads CASIPAPSGLGGELFF. CDR3 DNA sequence: TGTGCCAGCATCCCAGCGCCTAGCGGGTTAGGAGGGGAGCTGTTTTTT.

The rearrangement links TRBV6-1 to TRBJ2-4; 8 positions agree with TRBD1. Trimming removed 0 bases from V and 9 bases from J; junction bases left unmatched: 4. The germline V gene has CDR1 MNHNS and CDR2 SASEGT. The CDR3 has 14 residues. In DNA form, the CDR3 reads TGTGCCAGCAGTGAAGCATGGACAGGGTCCATTCAGTACTTC. This gives the protein CASSEAWTGSIQYF.

This chain joins TRBV7-3 and TRBJ2-6; 7 bases are shared with TRBD1. Per germline, CDR1 SGHTA and CDR2 FQGTGA. The CDR3 sequence is 18 residues long. Germline trimming cut 5 bases from V and 0 bases from J; bases unmatched to any gene: 10. Here the CDR3 reads CASSPGPGQSSGANVLTF. The CDR3 DNA sequence: TGTGCCAGCAGCCCTGGTCCGGGACAGTCCTCTGGGGCCAACGTCCTGACTTTC. The whole variable domain, filled in from reference TRBV7-3 and TRBJ2-6, reads GAGVSQTPSNKVTEKGKYVELRCDPISGHTALYWYRQSLGQGPEFLIYFQGTGAADDSGLPNDRFFAVRPEGSVSTLKIQRTERGDSAVYLCASSPGPGQSSGANVLTFGAGSRLTVL.

The chain combines TRBV19 with TRBJ1-5; 8 positions agree with TRBD1. This CDR3 comprises 13 residues. Germline trimming cut 10 bases from V and 4 bases from J; bases unmatched to any gene: 6. The germline V gene encodes CDR1 LNHDA and CDR2 SQIVND (reference sequence). CDR3 in amino acids: CAISRQGNQPQHF. CDR3 sequence (DNA): TGTGCCATTTCTCGACAGGGGAATCAGCCCCAGCATTTT.

This clone was seen only a few times. The rearrangement uses TRBV18 and TRBJ2-2; TRBD2 aligns across 9 bases. Trimming took 3 bases from V and 1 from J; bases not matched to a gene: 3. CDR3 length equals 16 residues. Germline V gene lookup returns CDR1 KGHSH and CDR2 LQKENI. CDR3 residues: CASSPLAGRNTGELFF. In nucleotides, the CDR3 is TGTGCCAGCTCACCCCTAGCGGGGAGGAACACCGGGGAGCTGTTTTTT.

V gene TRBV5-1 combines with J gene TRBJ1-4, with D possibly being TRBD1 (5 bases). The CDR3 runs to 15 residues. The germline V gene encodes CDR1 SGHRS and CDR2 YFSETQ. V was trimmed by 4 bases and J by 3 bases, leaving 13 bases between them. The CDR3 sequence: CASSRAGQSNEKLFF. Written as DNA, the CDR3 is TGCGCCAGCAGCAGAGCAGGGCAGTCTAATGAAAAACTGTTTTTT.

The rearrangement joins TRBV29-1 to TRBJ2-2; 8 nucleotides align to TRBD1. Per the germline V gene, CDR1 is SQVTM and CDR2 is ANQGSEA. The CDR3 is 14 amino acids. V shed 4 bases, J shed 6 bases, and the junction held 7 bases outside the gene matches. The CDR3 DNA follows: TGCAGCGTTGTGGGCCAGGGGGCTGCCGGGGAGCTGTTTTTT. It specifies CSVVGQGAAGELFF.

The J gene is TRBJ2-3, the V gene TRBV2, with D maybe TRBD2 (5 bases). The V gene lost 6 bases and the J gene lost 8 bases, with 9 bases spanning the gap. CDR3 length equals 11 residues. Germline lookup yields CDR1 SNHLY and CDR2 FYNNEI. Here the CDR3 reads CASREEVTQYF. The CDR3 coding sequence is TGTGCCAGCAGGGAGGAAGTTACGCAGTATTTT.

CDR3 protein: CASTSTDTQYF. The CDR3 coding sequence is TGTGCCAGCACCTCCACAGATACGCAGTATTTT. The chain couples TRBV12-3 or TRBV12-4 to TRBJ2-3; D unclear. The CDR3 loop spans 11 amino acids. With 7 bases removed from V and 2 bases from J, the gap between germline ends came to 4 bases.

This clone was found a few times. This chain links TRBV27 with TRBJ1-2; 8 nucleotides match TRBD1. CDR3 length: 16 residues. Germline assignment: CDR1 MNHEY and CDR2 SMNVEV (reference sequence). The V gene end was trimmed by 6 bases and the J gene end by 5 bases; junction bases not matched to a gene: 14. CDR3 nucleotide sequence: TGTGCCAGCAGCTCATCAGACAGGGGACGAACTTATGGCTACACCTTC. Its protein product is CASSSSDRGRTYGYTF.

A single count supports this clone. The V call is TRBV18, the J call TRBJ1-6, with 10 bases matching TRBD1. Trimming took 6 bases from V and 10 from J; bases not matched to a gene: 6. Germline CDR1 KGHSH, CDR2 LQKENI. There are 14 residues in the CDR3. The CDR3 bases are TGTGCCAGCTCCGGGGACAGGGGAATCTCACCCCTCCACTTT. Its protein product is CASSGDRGISPLHF.

This clone has just one count. The CDR3 DNA sequence: TGTGCCAGCAGTGTACAGGGGGCAGGTGAGCAGTTCTTC. Amino acids: CASSVQGAGEQFF. V gene TRBV2 combines with J gene TRBJ2-1; the match to TRBD1 covers 9 bases. Unmatched junction bases numbered 4, after V lost 4 bases and J lost 9 bases. In germline, CDR1 is SNHLY, CDR2 FYNNEI. The CDR3 contains 13 residues.

V and J are TRBV12-5 and TRBJ1-2; TRBD1 matches 7 bases. The junction had 2 bases not matched to a gene; V was cut back by 0 bases and J by 1 base. Germline V lookup: CDR1 LGHNT, CDR2 FRNRAP. CDR3 size: 15 residues. The CDR3 sequence: CASGLVQGLNYGYTF. CDR3 nucleotide sequence: TGTGCTAGTGGTTTGGTACAGGGGCTTAACTATGGCTACACCTTC.

This rearrangement joins TRBV2 to TRBJ2-7; D not resolved. This CDR3 contains 12 residues. CDR1 and CDR2 from the germline V gene are SNHLY and FYNNEI. Trimming cost V 6 bases and J 6 bases, with 12 bases left between them. CDR3 in amino acids: CASSPEEVEQYF. In DNA form, the CDR3 reads TGTGCCAGCAGCCCCGAGGAAGTCGAGCAGTACTTC.

This clone was seen a handful of times. The gene calls are TRBV5-1 and TRBJ2-5, with 11 bases that match TRBD2. The CDR3 totals 19 residues. Trimming took 4 bases from V and 2 from J; bases not matched to a gene: 16. CDR1 is SGHRS, CDR2 YFSETQ, per germline. The CDR3 spells CASSPGTSGLEAEQETQYF. For the CDR3, the DNA is TGCGCCAGCAGCCCGGGGACTAGCGGACTAGAGGCGGAACAAGAGACCCAGTACTTC.

The V gene is TRBV9, the J gene TRBJ1-2; 7 nucleotides align to TRBD1. From germline, CDR1 is SGDLS and CDR2 YYNGEE. CDR3 length: 15 amino acids. V lost 2 bases and J lost 2; bases outside the gene matches: 6. This CDR3 reads CASSVRTGSNYGYTF. The CDR3 region has the DNA TGTGCCAGCAGCGTGAGGACAGGATCGAACTATGGCTACACCTTC.

This rearrangement joins TRBV20-1 to TRBJ2-7, with D perhaps TRBD1 (6 bases). This CDR3 contains 14 residues. V lost 3 bases and J 0 bases, leaving 12 bases between the germline ends. CDR1 is DFQATT, CDR2 SNEGSKA, per germline (reference sequence). CDR3 in amino acids: CSASRQASSYEQYF. CDR3 nucleotide sequence: TGCAGTGCTAGTCGACAGGCTAGCTCCTACGAGCAGTACTTC.

This chain links TRBV6-1 with TRBJ1-5; no firm D call. V shed 3 bases and J shed 3 bases, with 9 bases lying between them. Germline V CDR1 and CDR2: MNHNS, SASEGT. This CDR3 is 14 amino acids long. CDR3 residues: CASSEVTVNQPQHF. DNA of the CDR3: TGTGCCAGCAGTGAGGTAACAGTCAATCAGCCCCAGCATTTT.

The chain recombines TRBV5-1 with TRBJ1-6; D is unclear. Germline CDR1 and CDR2: SGHRS and YFSETQ. The CDR3 spans 18 residues. Trimming cost V 0 bases and J 8 bases, with 21 bases left between them. CDR3 loop: CASSLARAGDAAHSPLHF. The CDR3 DNA reads TGCGCCAGCAGCTTGGCGCGAGCGGGTGACGCTGCTCATTCACCCCTCCACTTT.

CDR3 DNA sequence: TGTGCCAGCAACCCAAGGGGCCAGAACACTGAAGCTTTCTTT. It is translated as CASNPRGQNTEAFF. This chain uses TRBV6-6 with TRBJ1-1; the D gene is possibly TRBD1 (5 bases). The CDR3 has 14 residues. From germline, CDR1 is MNHNY and CDR2 SVGAGI (reference sequence). Trimming stripped 7 bases from V and 1 base from J, with 13 bases between.

The rearrangement joins TRBV5-1 to TRBJ2-7, with D unclear. V was shortened by 3 bases and J by 0 bases, with 10 bases between the two germline ends. The germline gives CDR1 SGHRS, CDR2 YFSETQ. This CDR3 contains 14 residues. The CDR3 here is CASSSTTYSYEQYF. CDR3 in DNA: TGCGCCAGCAGCTCAACTACTTACTCCTACGAGCAGTACTTC.

The chain joins TRBV9 to TRBJ2-5, with 9 bases lining up with TRBD1. This CDR3 has 15 residues. With 0 bases clipped from V and 5 bases from J, the junction kept 5 bases outside the gene matches. The germline gives CDR1 SGDLS, CDR2 YYNGEE. The CDR3 nucleotides read TGTGCCAGCAGCGTAGTGGGACAGGGTAGTGAGACCCAGTACTTC. Its translation is CASSVVGQGSETQYF.

This clone was seen once. The rearrangement uses TRBV7-2 and TRBJ1-2; 8 bases line up with TRBD1. The germline CDR1 and CDR2 sequences are SGHTA and FQGNSA. The CDR3 loop spans 15 amino acids. Trimming at V came to 5 bases and at J to 4 bases, leaving 9 bases not matched to a gene. The CDR3 coding sequence is TGTGCCAGCAGCCAGCGACGAGGGACAGGCTATGGCTACACCTTC. As protein: CASSQRRGTGYGYTF.

CDR3 residues: CASRPPGGAVSYTF. DNA of the CDR3: TGTGCCAGCAGGCCTCCAGGGGGCGCCGTGAGCTACACCTTC. The V call is TRBV6-5, the J call TRBJ1-2, with 8 bases identical to TRBD1. V shed 6 bases, J shed 9 bases, and the junction held 12 bases outside the gene matches. CDR1 is MNHEY, CDR2 SVGAGI, per germline. CDR3 length: 14 amino acids.